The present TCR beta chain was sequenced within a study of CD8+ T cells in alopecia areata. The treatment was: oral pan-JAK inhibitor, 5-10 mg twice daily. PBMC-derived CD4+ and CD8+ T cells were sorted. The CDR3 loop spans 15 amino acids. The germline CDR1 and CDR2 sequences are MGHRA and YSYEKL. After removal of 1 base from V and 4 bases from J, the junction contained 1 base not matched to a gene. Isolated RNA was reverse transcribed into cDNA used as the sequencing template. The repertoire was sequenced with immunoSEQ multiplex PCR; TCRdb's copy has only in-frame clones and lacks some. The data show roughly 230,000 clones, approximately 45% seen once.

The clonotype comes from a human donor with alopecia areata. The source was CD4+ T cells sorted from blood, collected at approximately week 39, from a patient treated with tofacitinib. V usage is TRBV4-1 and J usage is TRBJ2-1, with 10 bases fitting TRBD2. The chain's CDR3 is CASSQGTSGYNEQFF. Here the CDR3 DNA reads TGCGCCAGCAGCCAAGGGACTAGCGGATACAATGAGCAGTTCTTC.